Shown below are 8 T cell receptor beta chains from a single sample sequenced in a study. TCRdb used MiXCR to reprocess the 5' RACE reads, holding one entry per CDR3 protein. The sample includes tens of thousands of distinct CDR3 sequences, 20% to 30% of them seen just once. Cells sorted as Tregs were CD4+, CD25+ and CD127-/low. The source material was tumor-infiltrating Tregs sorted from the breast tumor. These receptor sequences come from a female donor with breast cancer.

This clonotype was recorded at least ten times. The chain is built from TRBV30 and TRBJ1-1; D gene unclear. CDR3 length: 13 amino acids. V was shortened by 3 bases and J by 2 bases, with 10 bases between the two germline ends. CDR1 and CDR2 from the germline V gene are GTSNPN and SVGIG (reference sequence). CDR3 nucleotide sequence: TGTGCCTGGAGAAGGTTCGCTAACACTGAAGCTTTCTTT. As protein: CAWRRFANTEAFF.

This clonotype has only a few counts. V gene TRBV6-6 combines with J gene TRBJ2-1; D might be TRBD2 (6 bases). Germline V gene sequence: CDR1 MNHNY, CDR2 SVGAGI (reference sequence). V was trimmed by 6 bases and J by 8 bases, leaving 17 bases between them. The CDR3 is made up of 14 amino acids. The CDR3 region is CASSVGLVSDEQFF. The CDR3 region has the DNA TGTGCCAGCAGCGTGGGACTGGTGAGTGATGAGCAGTTCTTC.

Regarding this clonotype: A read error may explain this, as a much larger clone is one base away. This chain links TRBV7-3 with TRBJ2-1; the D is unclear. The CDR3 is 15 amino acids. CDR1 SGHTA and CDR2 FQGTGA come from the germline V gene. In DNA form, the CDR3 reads TGTGCCAGCAGCTTAATGATGGCGGCCTACACTGAGCAGTTCTTC. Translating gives CASSLMMAAYTEQFF.

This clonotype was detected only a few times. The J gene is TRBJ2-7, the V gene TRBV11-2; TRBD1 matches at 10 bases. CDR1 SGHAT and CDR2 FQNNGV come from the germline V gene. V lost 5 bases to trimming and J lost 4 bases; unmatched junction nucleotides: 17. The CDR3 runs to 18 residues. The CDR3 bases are TGTGCCAGCAGCCCTCTTAACCGGGACAGGGGATTTGGTTACGAGCAGTACTTC. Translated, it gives CASSPLNRDRGFGYEQYF.

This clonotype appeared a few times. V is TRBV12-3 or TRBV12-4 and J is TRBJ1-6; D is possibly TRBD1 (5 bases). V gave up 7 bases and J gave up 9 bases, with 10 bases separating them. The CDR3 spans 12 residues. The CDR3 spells CASTPGSSPLHF. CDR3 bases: TGTGCCAGCACCCCAGGGAGTTCACCCCTCCACTTT.

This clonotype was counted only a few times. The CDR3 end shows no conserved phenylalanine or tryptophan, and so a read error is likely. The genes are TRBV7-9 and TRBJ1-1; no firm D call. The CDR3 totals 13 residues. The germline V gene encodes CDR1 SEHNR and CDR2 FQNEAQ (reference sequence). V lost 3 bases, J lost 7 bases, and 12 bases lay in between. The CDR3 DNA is TGTGCCAGCAGCTTCGCAGGACCTCTTGAAGCTTTCTCT. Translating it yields CASSFAGPLEAFS.

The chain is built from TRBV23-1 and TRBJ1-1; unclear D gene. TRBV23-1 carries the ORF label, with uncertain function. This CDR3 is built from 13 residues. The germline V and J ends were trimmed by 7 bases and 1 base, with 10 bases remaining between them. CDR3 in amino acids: CASIPGGNTEAFF. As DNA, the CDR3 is TGCGCCAGCATCCCGGGAGGGAACACTGAAGCTTTCTTT.

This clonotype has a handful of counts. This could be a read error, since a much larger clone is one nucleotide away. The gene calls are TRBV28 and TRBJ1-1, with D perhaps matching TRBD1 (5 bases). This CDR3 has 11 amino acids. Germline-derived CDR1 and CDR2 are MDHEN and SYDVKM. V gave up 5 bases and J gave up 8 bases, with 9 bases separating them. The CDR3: CASSHRREAFF. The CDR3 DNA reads TGTGCCAGCAGTCACAGGCGGGAAGCTTTCTTT.